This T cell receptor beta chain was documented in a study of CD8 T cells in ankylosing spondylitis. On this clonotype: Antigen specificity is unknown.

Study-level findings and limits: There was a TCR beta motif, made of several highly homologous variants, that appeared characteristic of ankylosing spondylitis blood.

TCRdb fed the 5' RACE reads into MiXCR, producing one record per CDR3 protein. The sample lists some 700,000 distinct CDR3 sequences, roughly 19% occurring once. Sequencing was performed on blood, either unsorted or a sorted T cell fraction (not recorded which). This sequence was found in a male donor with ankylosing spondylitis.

DNA for the CDR3: TGCAGTCCCGAGGAAGAGACCCAGTACTTC. Its translation is CSPEEETQYF. This rearrangement joins TRBV20-1 to TRBJ2-5, with no clear D. CDR3 size: 10 residues. Deletions cut 8 bases from V and 3 bases from J, with 7 bases between. Germline assignment: CDR1 DFQATT and CDR2 SNEGSKA (reference sequence).